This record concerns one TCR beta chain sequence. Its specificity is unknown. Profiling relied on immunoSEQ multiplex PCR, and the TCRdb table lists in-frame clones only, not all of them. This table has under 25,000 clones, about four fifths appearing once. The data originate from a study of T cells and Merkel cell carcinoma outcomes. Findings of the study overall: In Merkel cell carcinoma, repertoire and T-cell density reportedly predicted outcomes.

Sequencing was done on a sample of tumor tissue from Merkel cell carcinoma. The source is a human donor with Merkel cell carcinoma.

The CDR3, as DNA: TGTGCCAGCAGTCAACAGGGTTATGGCTATGGCTACACCTTC. This codes for CASSQQGYGYGYTF. The V and J genes are TRBV6-1 and TRBJ1-2; TRBD1 is a possible D gene (6 bases). CDR1 and CDR2 (germline): MNHNS, SASEGT. There are 14 residues in the CDR3. The germline V and J ends were trimmed by 5 bases and 4 bases, with 14 bases remaining between them.